Listed below are T cell receptor beta chains from one sample, sequenced in a study of cytomegalovirus exposure and HLA in healthy donors. Assay used: immunoSEQ multiplex PCR; TCRdb lists only in-frame clones, some missing. Of 160,000 or so clones in the sample, roughly 77% were seen once. Input material: PBMCs. Receptors were obtained from a man over 45 in good health and CMV-seropositive. CDR3s include the opening cysteine and the closing phenylalanine or tryptophan. The D gene is left open where the match is weak. Size tells how often a clone was seen (once, few, many) or the class of an expanded clone, and some rows leave it out.

j_call v_call d_call clone_size cdr3_aa cdr3_nt
TRBJ1-5 TRBV7-2 - - CASSPTGYSNQPQHF TGTGCCAGCAGCCCGACAGGCTATAGCAATCAGCCCCAGCATTTT
TRBJ2-7 TRBV28 - - CASSSGSSSYEQYF TGTGCCAGCAGTTCGGGAAGTAGCTCCTACGAGCAGTACTTC
TRBJ2-4 TRBV4-3 - - CASSQVAGPDKNIQYF TGCGCCAGCAGCCAAGTGGCGGGGCCGGACAAAAACATTCAGTACTTC
TRBJ2-7 TRBV2 - - CASLRGQGMGEQYF TGTGCCAGCCTTCGTGGGCAGGGGATGGGCGAGCAGTACTTC
TRBJ2-1 TRBV2 - - CASSEVRGEQFF TGTGCCAGCAGTGAGGTAAGAGGTGAGCAGTTCTTC
TRBJ2-3 TRBV6-6 TRBD2 - CASSPQVGGGQYF TGTGCCAGCAGTCCCCAGGTGGGCGGGGGGCAGTATTTT
TRBJ2-1 TRBV11-2 - - CASSLGTRWFF TGTGCCAGCAGCTTAGGTACTAGGTGGTTCTTC
TRBJ2-5 TRBV19 - - CASSMGLNQETQYF TGTGCCAGTAGTATGGGACTTAACCAAGAGACCCAGTACTTC
TRBJ2-5 TRBV6-1 TRBD1 - CASGPTGQETQYF TGTGCCAGCGGACCGACAGGGCAAGAGACCCAGTACTTC
TRBJ2-7 TRBV6-1 TRBD1 - CATTDRSIYEQYF TGTGCCACTACGGACAGGTCAATCTACGAGCAGTACTTC
TRBJ2-1 TRBV28 TRBD2 - CASRIGAGGRNEQFF TGTGCCAGCAGAATCGGTGCGGGGGGTAGGAATGAGCAGTTCTTC
TRBJ1-4 TRBV6-6 TRBD1 once CASSGQGHANEKLFF TGTGCCAGCAGTGGACAGGGGCACGCTAATGAAAAACTGTTTTTT
TRBJ2-2 TRBV14 - - CASSQVGGFYTGELFF TGTGCCAGCAGCCAAGTAGGAGGGTTTTACACCGGGGAGCTGTTTTTT
TRBJ1-6 TRBV21-1 - - CASRLSRYNSPLHF TGTGCCAGCCGCCTTAGCCGCTATAATTCACCCCTCCACTTT
TRBJ2-5 TRBV5-4 TRBD1 few CASSSGTGGYPETQYF TGTGCCAGCAGCTCCGGGACAGGGGGTTATCCAGAGACCCAGTACTTC
TRBJ2-1 TRBV15 TRBD1 - CATSLVGQGGRSSYNEQFF TGTGCCACCAGCCTGGTGGGACAGGGGGGACGAAGCTCCTACAATGAGCAGTTCTTC
TRBJ1-2 TRBV30 TRBD1 - CAWSVQSHSGQGGTF TGTGCCTGGAGTGTACAGAGCCATTCGGGACAGGGAGGCACCTTC
TRBJ2-7 TRBV6-5 TRBD1 - CASSYVDREVYEQYF TGTGCCAGCAGTTACGTGGACAGGGAGGTCTACGAGCAGTACTTC
TRBJ1-1 TRBV2 TRBD1 - CASRRDRASNTEAFF TGTGCCAGCAGGAGGGACAGGGCTTCGAACACTGAAGCTTTCTTT
TRBJ1-2 TRBV4-1 - - CASSQDLAANYGYTF TGCGCCAGCAGCCAAGATCTGGCAGCTAACTATGGCTACACCTTC
TRBJ2-7 TRBV10-2 TRBD1 - CASSAPDRGTPYEQYF TGCGCCAGCAGTGCCCCCGACAGGGGAACTCCCTACGAGCAGTACTTC
TRBJ2-5 TRBV5-1 - - CASSLRQGETQYF TGCGCCAGCAGCTTGCGGCAGGGAGAGACCCAGTACTTC
TRBJ1-2 TRBV18 TRBD1 - CASSPEGQLYGYTF TGTGCCAGCTCACCAGAGGGACAGTTGTATGGCTACACCTTC
TRBJ2-7 TRBV6-5 TRBD1 once CASSYHSGQWAYEQYF TGTGCCAGCAGTTACCACTCGGGACAGTGGGCCTACGAGCAGTACTTC
TRBJ1-2 TRBV30 - once CAWSPLEGYTF TGTGCCTGGAGTCCCCTAGAAGGCTACACCTTC
TRBJ2-3 TRBV7-8 TRBD1 - CASSPGQGASDTQYF TGTGCCAGCAGCCCTGGACAGGGAGCATCAGATACGCAGTATTTT
TRBJ2-5 TRBV6-1 TRBD2 - CASTLAGGRETQYF TGTGCCAGCACCCTAGCGGGGGGGCGTGAGACCCAGTACTTC
TRBJ2-1 TRBV7-8 - - CASSLGPGGNNNEQFF TGTGCCAGCAGCTTAGGCCCAGGGGGGAACAACAATGAGCAGTTCTTC
TRBJ1-1 TRBV18 TRBD1 - CASSPPGDSGTEAFF TGTGCCAGCTCACCACCGGGGGACAGCGGCACTGAAGCTTTCTTT